This T cell receptor beta chain was captured by sequencing in a study of beta chain features in type 1 diabetes. Study-level results: Whether HLA type influences TCRB rearrangement remained unresolved here.

Expressed TCRB transcripts were sequenced after all isolated RNA was converted to cDNA. About 3.57 million reads, on average, came from each naive, central memory and regulatory T cell sample. Data came from immunoSEQ multiplex PCR; TCRdb stores just in-frame clones and leaves some out. The profile shows around 150,000 clones, roughly 7.2% of them singletons. Regarding this clone: The antigen is unknown.

From germline, CDR1 is MNHEY and CDR2 SVGAGI. Trimming cost V 2 bases and J 4 bases, with 3 bases left between them. The CDR3 is 11 residues long. The TCR sequence derives from a woman in her twenties or thirties in good health. The sequenced sample was central memory CD4+ T cells from blood. The chain combines TRBV6-5 with TRBJ2-7, with no clear D. CDR3 residues: CASSYQYEQYF. Written as DNA, the CDR3 is TGTGCCAGCAGTTACCAATACGAGCAGTACTTC.